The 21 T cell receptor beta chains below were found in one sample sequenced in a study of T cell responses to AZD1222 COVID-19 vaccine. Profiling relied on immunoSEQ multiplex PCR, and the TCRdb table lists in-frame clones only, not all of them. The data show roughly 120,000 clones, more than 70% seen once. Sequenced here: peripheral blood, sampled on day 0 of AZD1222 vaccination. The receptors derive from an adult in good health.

CDR3 loop: CASSPSGGVQEQYF. The CDR3 bases are TGTGCCAGCAGCCCGTCTGGGGGGGTCCAAGAGCAGTACTTC. The chain has TRBV28 and TRBJ2-7, with 7 bases aligning to TRBD2. The CDR3 consists of 14 residues. Germline V gene sequence: CDR1 MDHEN, CDR2 SYDVKM. With V trimmed by 6 bases and J by 7 bases, 12 bases remained unmatched.

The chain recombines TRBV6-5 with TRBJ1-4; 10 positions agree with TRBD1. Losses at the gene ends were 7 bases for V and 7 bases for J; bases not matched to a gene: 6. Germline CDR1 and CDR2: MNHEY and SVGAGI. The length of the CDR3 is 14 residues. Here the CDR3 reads CASTSTGGVEKLFF. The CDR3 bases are TGTGCCAGCACCTCGACAGGGGGCGTTGAAAAACTGTTTTTT.

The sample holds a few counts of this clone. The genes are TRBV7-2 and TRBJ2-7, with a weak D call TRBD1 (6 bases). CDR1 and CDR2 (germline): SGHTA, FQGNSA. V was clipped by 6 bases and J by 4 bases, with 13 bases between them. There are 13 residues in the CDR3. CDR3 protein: CASRKLDSYEQYF. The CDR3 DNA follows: TGTGCCAGCAGAAAACTGGACAGTTACGAGCAGTACTTC.

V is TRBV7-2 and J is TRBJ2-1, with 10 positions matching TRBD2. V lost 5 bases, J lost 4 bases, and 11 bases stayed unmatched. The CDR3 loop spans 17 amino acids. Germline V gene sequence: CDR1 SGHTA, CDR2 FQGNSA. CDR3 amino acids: CASSPWTSGVVYNEQFF. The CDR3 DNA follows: TGTGCCAGCAGCCCCTGGACTAGCGGCGTGGTGTACAATGAGCAGTTCTTC.

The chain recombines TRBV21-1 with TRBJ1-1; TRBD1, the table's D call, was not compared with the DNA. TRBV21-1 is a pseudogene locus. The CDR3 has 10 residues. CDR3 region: CASPYRSAFF. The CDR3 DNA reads TGTGCCAGCCCCTACAGGAGTGCTTTCTTT.

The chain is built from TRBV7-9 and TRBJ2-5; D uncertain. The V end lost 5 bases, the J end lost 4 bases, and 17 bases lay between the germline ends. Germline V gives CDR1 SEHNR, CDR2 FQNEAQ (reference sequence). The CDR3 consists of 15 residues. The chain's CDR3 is CASSRPPPFPETQYF. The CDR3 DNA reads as TGTGCCAGCAGCCGACCGCCCCCCTTTCCAGAGACCCAGTACTTC.

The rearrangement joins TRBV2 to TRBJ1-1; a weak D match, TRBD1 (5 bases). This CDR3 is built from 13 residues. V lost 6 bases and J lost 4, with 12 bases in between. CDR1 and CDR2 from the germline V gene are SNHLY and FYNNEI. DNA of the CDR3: TGTGCCAGCAGGGCAGCCGGGGGCACTGAAGCTTTCTTT. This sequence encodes CASRAAGGTEAFF.

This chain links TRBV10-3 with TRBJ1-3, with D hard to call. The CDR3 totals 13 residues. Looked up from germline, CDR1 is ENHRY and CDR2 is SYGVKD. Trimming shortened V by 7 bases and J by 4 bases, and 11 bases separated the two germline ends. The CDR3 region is CAITVGRGNTIYF. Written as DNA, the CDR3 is TGTGCCATCACTGTGGGGAGGGGAAACACCATATATTTT.

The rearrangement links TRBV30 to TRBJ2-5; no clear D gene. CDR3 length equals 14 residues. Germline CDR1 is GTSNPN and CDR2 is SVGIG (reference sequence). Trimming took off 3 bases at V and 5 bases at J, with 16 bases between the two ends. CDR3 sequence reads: CAWRRAGVPETQYF. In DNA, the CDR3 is TGTGCCTGGAGAAGGGCAGGTGTACCGGAGACCCAGTACTTC.

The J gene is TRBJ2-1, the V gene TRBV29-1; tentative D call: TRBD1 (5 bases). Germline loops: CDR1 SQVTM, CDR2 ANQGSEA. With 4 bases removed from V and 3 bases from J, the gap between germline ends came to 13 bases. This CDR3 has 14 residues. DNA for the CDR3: TGCAGCGTTGCGACAGTGGGCTTCTACAATGAGCAGTTCTTC. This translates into CSVATVGFYNEQFF.

The chain's CDR3 is CASSTPGDGGSPLHF. The CDR3 region has the DNA TGTGCCAGCAGCACTCCCGGGGACGGGGGTTCACCCCTCCACTTT. V is TRBV7-2 and J is TRBJ1-6, with D tentatively TRBD1 (5 bases). In germline, CDR1 is SGHTA, CDR2 FQGNSA. V was cut by 5 bases and J by 9 bases, with 17 bases left in between. The CDR3 is made up of 15 amino acids. The whole variable domain, remainder taken from reference TRBV7-2 and TRBJ1-6, is GAGVSQSPSNKVTEKGKDVELRCDPISGHTALYWYRQSLGQGLEFLIYFQGNSAPDKSGLPSDRFSAERTGGSVSTLTIQRTQQEDSAVYLCASSTPGDGGSPLHFGNGTRLTVT.

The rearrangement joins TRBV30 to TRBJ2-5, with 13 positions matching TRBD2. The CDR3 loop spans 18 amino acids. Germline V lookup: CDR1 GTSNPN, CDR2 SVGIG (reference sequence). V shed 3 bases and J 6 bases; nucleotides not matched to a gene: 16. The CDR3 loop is CAWRGLAGTPKSTQTQYF. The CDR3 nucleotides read TGTGCCTGGAGGGGACTAGCGGGAACCCCGAAATCTACACAGACCCAGTACTTC.

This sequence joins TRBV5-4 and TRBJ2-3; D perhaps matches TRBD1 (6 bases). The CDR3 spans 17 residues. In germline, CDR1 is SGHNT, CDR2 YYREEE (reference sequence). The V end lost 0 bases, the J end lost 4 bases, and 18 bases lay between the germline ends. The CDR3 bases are TGTGCCAGCAGCTTGGGGCACCCACAGGGCTTGGCAGATACGCAGTATTTT. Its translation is CASSLGHPQGLADTQYF.

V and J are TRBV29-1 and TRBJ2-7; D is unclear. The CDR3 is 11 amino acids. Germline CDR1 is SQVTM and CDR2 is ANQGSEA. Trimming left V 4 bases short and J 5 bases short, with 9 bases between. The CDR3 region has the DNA TGCAGCGTTGTGGGTTTTGACGAGCAGTACTTC. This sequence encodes CSVVGFDEQYF.

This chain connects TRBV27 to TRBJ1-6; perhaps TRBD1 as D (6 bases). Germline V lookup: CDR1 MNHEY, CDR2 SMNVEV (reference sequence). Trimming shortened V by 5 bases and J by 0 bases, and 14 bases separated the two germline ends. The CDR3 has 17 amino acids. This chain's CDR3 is CASSQNAGVSYNSPLHF. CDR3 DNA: TGTGCCAGCAGTCAAAATGCAGGGGTCTCCTATAATTCACCCCTCCACTTT.

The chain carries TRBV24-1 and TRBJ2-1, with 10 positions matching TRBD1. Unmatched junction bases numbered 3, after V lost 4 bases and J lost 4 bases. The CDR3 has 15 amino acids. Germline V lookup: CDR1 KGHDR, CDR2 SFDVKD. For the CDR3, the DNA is TGTGCCACCAGTGAGCCGGGACAGGGGTACAATGAGCAGTTCTTC. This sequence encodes CATSEPGQGYNEQFF.

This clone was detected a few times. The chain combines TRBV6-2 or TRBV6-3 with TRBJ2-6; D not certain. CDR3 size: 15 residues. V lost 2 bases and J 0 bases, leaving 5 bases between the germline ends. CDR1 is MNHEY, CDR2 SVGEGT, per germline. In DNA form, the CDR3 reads TGTGCCAGCAGTTACGGGATCTCTGGGGCCAACGTCCTGACTTTC. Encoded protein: CASSYGISGANVLTF.

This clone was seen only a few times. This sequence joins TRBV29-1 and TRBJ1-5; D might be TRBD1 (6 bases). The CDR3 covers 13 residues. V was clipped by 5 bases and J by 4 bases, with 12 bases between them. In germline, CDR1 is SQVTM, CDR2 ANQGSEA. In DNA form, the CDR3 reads TGCAGCGTTCTAGGACAGCCGAATCAGCCCCAGCATTTT. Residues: CSVLGQPNQPQHF.

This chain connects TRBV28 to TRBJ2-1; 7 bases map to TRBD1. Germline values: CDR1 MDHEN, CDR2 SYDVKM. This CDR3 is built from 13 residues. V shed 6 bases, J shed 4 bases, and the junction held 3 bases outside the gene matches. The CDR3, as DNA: TGTGCCAGCAGGTGGGACAGTTACAATGAGCAGTTCTTC. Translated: CASRWDSYNEQFF.

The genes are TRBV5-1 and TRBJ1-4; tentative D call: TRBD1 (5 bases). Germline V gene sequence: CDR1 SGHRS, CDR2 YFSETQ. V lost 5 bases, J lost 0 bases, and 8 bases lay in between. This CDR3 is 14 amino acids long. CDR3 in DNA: TGCGCCAGCAGGAGGGACTCAACTAATGAAAAACTGTTTTTT. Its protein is CASRRDSTNEKLFF.

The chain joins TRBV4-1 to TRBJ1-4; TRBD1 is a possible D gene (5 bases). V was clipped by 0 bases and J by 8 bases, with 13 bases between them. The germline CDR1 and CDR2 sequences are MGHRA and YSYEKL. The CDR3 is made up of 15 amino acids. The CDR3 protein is CASSQDGGGEEKLFF. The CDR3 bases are TGCGCCAGCAGCCAAGATGGCGGGGGGGAGGAAAAACTGTTTTTT.